The next 26 T cell receptor beta chains were all read from a single sample in a study of OX40 agonist ivuxolimab in advanced cancers. Only in-frame clones appear in the TCRdb table, and some are missing; sequencing was by immunoSEQ multiplex PCR. The sample shows about 73,000 clones, about 90% of them seen only once. The sample consisted of CD4+ or CD8+ T cells sorted from blood, taken in a trial of the OX40 agonist ivuxolimab. All receptors come from an adult with an advanced solid tumor such as melanoma, head and neck, liver or kidney cancer.

This chain joins TRBV5-1 and TRBJ2-5; 10 positions match TRBD2. Per the germline V gene, CDR1 is SGHRS and CDR2 is YFSETQ. The CDR3 has 18 residues. The V gene end was trimmed by 1 base and the J gene end by 1 base; junction bases not matched to a gene: 10. CDR3 nucleotide sequence: TGCGCCAGCAGCTTGTCCGGACTAGCGGCACTGCCCCAAGAGACCCAGTACTTC. It codes for CASSLSGLAALPQETQYF.

V and J are TRBV27 and TRBJ2-1; D possibly matches TRBD1 or TRBD2 (5 bases each). Germline lookup yields CDR1 MNHEY and CDR2 SMNVEV (reference sequence). The CDR3 consists of 12 residues. V lost 4 bases and J 14 bases, leaving 15 bases between the germline ends. The CDR3 nucleotides read TGTGCCAGCAGTTCGGGGCGGACACGGGAGTTCTTC. This translates into CASSSGRTREFF.

This sequence joins TRBV15 and TRBJ2-3, with 7 bases lining up with TRBD1. With V trimmed by 0 bases and J by 1 base, 4 bases remained unmatched. Germline V gene data show CDR1 as LNHNV and CDR2 as YYDKDF (reference sequence). This CDR3 spans 16 amino acids. The CDR3 loop reads CATSRDRGPGTDTQYF. As DNA, the CDR3 is TGTGCCACCAGCAGAGATAGGGGGCCGGGCACAGATACGCAGTATTTT.

V usage is TRBV15 and J usage is TRBJ2-7; 8 bases map to TRBD2. The CDR3 runs to 15 residues. J lost 6 bases, V lost 1 base, and 8 bases had no gene match. Germline assignment: CDR1 LNHNV and CDR2 YYDKDF (reference sequence). The CDR3 nucleotides read TGTGCCACCAGCAGAGGGGGGATAGCGGGAAGCGAGCAGTACTTC. Translation: CATSRGGIAGSEQYF.

The chain recombines TRBV6-6 with TRBJ1-3; D might be TRBD1 (5 bases). The germline V gene encodes CDR1 MNHNY and CDR2 SVGAGI (reference sequence). Between the trimmed V and J ends, which lost 6 bases and 2 bases, there was a span of 11 bases. This CDR3 region has 14 residues. The CDR3: CASRGTDPGNTIYF. The CDR3 DNA reads as TGTGCCAGCAGAGGGACCGACCCTGGAAACACCATATATTTT.

This chain connects TRBV19 to TRBJ2-3; 8 bases match TRBD1. CDR3 length: 18 residues. Trimming removed 1 base from V and 2 bases from J; junction bases left unmatched: 11. Germline loops: CDR1 LNHDA, CDR2 SQIVND (reference sequence). In DNA, the CDR3 is TGTGCCAGTAGTATAGCCCTCCGGGACAGGTTCTTCACAGATACGCAGTATTTT. This encodes CASSIALRDRFFTDTQYF.

J is TRBJ2-2 and V is TRBV23-1; TRBD1 might be the D (5 bases). TRBV23-1 is marked as an open reading frame, function uncertain. This CDR3 contains 15 residues. The ends were cut back, 2 bases at V and 4 bases at J, with 11 bases in the middle. The CDR3 DNA follows: TGCGCCAGCAGTCAACTCACAGGCTCCACCGGGGAGCTGTTTTTT. It encodes CASSQLTGSTGELFF.

The chain carries TRBV9 and TRBJ1-5; D ambiguous. Germline lookup yields CDR1 SGDLS and CDR2 YYNGEE. Trimming took off 2 bases at V and 5 bases at J, with 8 bases between the two ends. This CDR3 region has 13 residues. CDR3 loop: CASSVRTDQPQHF. In nucleotides, the CDR3 is TGTGCCAGCAGCGTGAGGACGGATCAGCCCCAGCATTTT.

The rearrangement links TRBV4-2 to TRBJ2-3; TRBD2 matches at 10 bases. Germline V gives CDR1 LGHNA, CDR2 YNFKEQ. With V trimmed by 4 bases and J by 2 bases, 3 bases remained unmatched. This CDR3 is 15 amino acids long. CDR3 loop: CASSLLAGLTDTQYF. CDR3 in DNA: TGTGCCAGCAGCCTACTAGCGGGACTCACAGATACGCAGTATTTT.

The V call is TRBV7-2, the J call TRBJ2-3, with 10 bases identical to TRBD2. This CDR3 is 14 amino acids long. Germline values: CDR1 SGHTA, CDR2 FQGNSA. J gave up 6 bases and V 4 bases, and 4 bases lay outside the gene matches. The CDR3 here is CASSSSGSSDTQYF. The CDR3 DNA is TGTGCCAGCAGCTCTAGCGGGAGTTCCGATACGCAGTATTTT.

This sequence joins TRBV5-5 and TRBJ2-5; possible D gene TRBD2, 5 bases. Trimming took 0 bases from V and 5 from J, leaving 14 bases between them. This CDR3 has 15 amino acids. CDR1 and CDR2 (germline): SGHKS, YYEKEE (reference sequence). CDR3 nucleotides: TGTGCCAGCAGCTTGGGTCCTAGCCGGGCGGAGACCCAGTACTTC. It codes for CASSLGPSRAETQYF.

This clone was observed a single time. Other nucleotide sequences from this sample produce the same CDR3. J is TRBJ2-7 and V is TRBV29-1; the D gene is possibly TRBD2 (5 bases). This CDR3 has 11 residues. Trimming pared 5 bases from V and 0 bases from J, leaving 5 bases between. The germline CDR1 and CDR2 sequences are SQVTM and ANQGSEA. The CDR3 sequence is CSVRDSYEQYF. The CDR3 DNA sequence: TGCAGCGTTCGGGACTCCTACGAGCAGTACTTC.

The chain combines TRBV2 with TRBJ1-2; 8 bases are a match to TRBD1. The CDR3 runs to 14 residues. Germline V CDR1 and CDR2: SNHLY, FYNNEI. The trim removed 3 bases at V and 8 bases at J, leaving 8 bases unmatched. The CDR3 DNA sequence: TGTGCCAGCAGTGAGGGGACAGGCAGCGGAGGCTACACCTTC. This sequence encodes CASSEGTGSGGYTF.

The chain carries TRBV2 and TRBJ2-6, with unresolved D. This CDR3 comprises 15 residues. Germline CDR1 and CDR2: SNHLY and FYNNEI. The V gene lost 7 bases and the J gene lost 2 bases, with 12 bases spanning the gap. CDR3 sequence reads: CASKQGSPGANVLTF. The CDR3 nucleotides read TGTGCCAGCAAACAAGGGTCCCCTGGGGCCAACGTCCTGACTTTC.

The chain uses TRBV6-6 and TRBJ2-7; 13 positions match TRBD2. The CDR3 is made up of 16 amino acids. The V gene's germline CDR1 is MNHNY and CDR2 SVGAGI (reference sequence). V lost 7 bases, J lost 7 bases, and 13 bases stayed unmatched. As DNA, the CDR3 is TGTGCCAGCACCCTTGACGGGACTAGCGGGGTCCGGGAGCAGTACTTC. Encoded protein: CASTLDGTSGVREQYF.

The rearrangement links TRBV29-1 to TRBJ2-1, with D perhaps TRBD2 (5 bases). Between the trimmed V and J ends, which lost 5 bases and 0 bases, there was a span of 11 bases. Germline assignment: CDR1 SQVTM and CDR2 ANQGSEA. This CDR3 region has 14 residues. CDR3 amino acids: CSVPPGSSYNEQFF. In nucleotides, the CDR3 is TGCAGCGTTCCCCCTGGGAGCTCCTACAATGAGCAGTTCTTC.

The chain combines TRBV27 with TRBJ2-3, with a weak D call TRBD2 (6 bases). V lost 6 bases and J lost 0, with 10 bases in between. CDR3 length: 14 amino acids. Germline CDR1 reads MNHEY; CDR2 reads SMNVEV (reference sequence). The chain's CDR3 is CASSLALSTDTQYF. CDR3 coding DNA: TGTGCCAGCAGCCTAGCGCTAAGCACAGATACGCAGTATTTT.

The V call is TRBV30, the J call TRBJ2-1, with TRBD1 matching over 12 bases. Trimming at V came to 6 bases and at J to 9 bases, leaving 12 bases not matched to a gene. CDR1 and CDR2 (germline): GTSNPN, SVGIG (reference sequence). This CDR3 is 15 amino acids long. CDR3 nucleotides: TGTGCCTGCCTTAACCCCGGGACAGGGGGCATTGAGCAGTTCTTC. Amino acids: CACLNPGTGGIEQFF.

The chain links TRBV6-4 to TRBJ2-4; tentative D call: TRBD1 (6 bases). The V and J ends lost 7 bases and 0 bases respectively, with 13 bases between them. The CDR3 totals 15 residues. The germline gives CDR1 MRHNA, CDR2 SNTAGT. The CDR3, as DNA: TGTGCCAGCAAACAGGGTCGCGTAGCCAAAAACATTCAGTACTTC. Protein product: CASKQGRVAKNIQYF.

This chain joins TRBV10-3 and TRBJ1-5; 9 nucleotides agree with TRBD1. Germline assignment: CDR1 ENHRY and CDR2 SYGVKD. Trimming took 10 bases from V and 7 from J; bases not matched to a gene: 8. The CDR3 contains 13 residues. For the CDR3, the DNA is TGTGCCACAACAGGGGGCGCGTTCCAGCCCCAGCATTTT. Translated, it gives CATTGGAFQPQHF.

The chain has TRBV7-9 and TRBJ2-5; a possible D gene is TRBD2 (6 bases). The CDR3 is made up of 13 amino acids. Trimming removed 3 bases from V and 5 bases from J, with 10 bases in between. In germline, CDR1 is SEHNR, CDR2 FQNEAQ (reference sequence). This CDR3 reads CASSLTSFETQYF. The CDR3 DNA is TGTGCCAGCAGCTTGACTAGTTTCGAGACCCAGTACTTC.

This sequence joins TRBV28 and TRBJ2-2, with 7 bases lining up with TRBD2. V lost 7 bases, J lost 2 bases, and 10 bases stayed unmatched. Germline assignment: CDR1 MDHEN and CDR2 SYDVKM. The CDR3 sequence is 16 residues long. CDR3 sequence (DNA): TGTGCCAGCACCTCATACGGCGGGAGAAACACCGGGGAGCTGTTTTTT. Its protein product is CASTSYGGRNTGELFF.

This chain links TRBV5-1 with TRBJ1-2; perhaps TRBD1 as D (5 bases). V dropped 5 bases and J dropped 2 bases, with 10 bases sitting between them. The CDR3 contains 13 residues. Germline CDR1 is SGHRS and CDR2 is YFSETQ. CDR3 coding DNA: TGCGCCAGCAGGATTGCAGGGAACTATGGCTACACCTTC. Translation gives CASRIAGNYGYTF.

The rearrangement uses TRBV7-3 and TRBJ2-3; D is perhaps TRBD1 (6 bases). Germline CDR1 reads SGHTA; CDR2 reads FQGTGA. The CDR3 length is 15 residues. V shed 0 bases and J shed 2 bases, with 9 bases lying between them. This CDR3 reads CASSLTGQFTDTQYF. As DNA, the CDR3 is TGTGCCAGCAGCTTAACCGGACAGTTCACAGATACGCAGTATTTT.

The gene calls are TRBV2 and TRBJ1-2; a weak D match, TRBD1 (5 bases). CDR3 length: 15 amino acids. Germline assignment: CDR1 SNHLY and CDR2 FYNNEI. Trimming removed 6 bases at V and 4 bases at J, with 18 bases between. The CDR3 sequence is CASRAVGGSSYGYTF. The CDR3 coding sequence is TGTGCCAGCAGAGCGGTGGGGGGGAGTAGCTATGGCTACACCTTC.

CDR3 region: CASSLNNEQFF. Here the CDR3 DNA reads TGCGCCAGCAGCTTGAACAATGAGCAGTTCTTC. The chain joins TRBV5-1 to TRBJ2-1; D remains ambiguous. CDR3 length: 11 amino acids. Deletions cut 1 base from V and 5 bases from J, with 1 base between. The V gene's germline CDR1 is SGHRS and CDR2 YFSETQ.